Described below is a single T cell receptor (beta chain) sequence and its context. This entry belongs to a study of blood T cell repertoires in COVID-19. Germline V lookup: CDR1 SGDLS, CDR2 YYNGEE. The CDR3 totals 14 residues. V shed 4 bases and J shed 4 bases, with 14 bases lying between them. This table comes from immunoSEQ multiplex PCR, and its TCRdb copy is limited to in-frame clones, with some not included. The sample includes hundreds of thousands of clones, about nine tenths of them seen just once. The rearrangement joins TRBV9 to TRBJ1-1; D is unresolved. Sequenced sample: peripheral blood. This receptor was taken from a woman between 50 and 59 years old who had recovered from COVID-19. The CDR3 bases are TGTGCCAGCAGCTCCCGTATGGAGTCCACTGAAGCTTTCTTT. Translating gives CASSSRMESTEAFF.